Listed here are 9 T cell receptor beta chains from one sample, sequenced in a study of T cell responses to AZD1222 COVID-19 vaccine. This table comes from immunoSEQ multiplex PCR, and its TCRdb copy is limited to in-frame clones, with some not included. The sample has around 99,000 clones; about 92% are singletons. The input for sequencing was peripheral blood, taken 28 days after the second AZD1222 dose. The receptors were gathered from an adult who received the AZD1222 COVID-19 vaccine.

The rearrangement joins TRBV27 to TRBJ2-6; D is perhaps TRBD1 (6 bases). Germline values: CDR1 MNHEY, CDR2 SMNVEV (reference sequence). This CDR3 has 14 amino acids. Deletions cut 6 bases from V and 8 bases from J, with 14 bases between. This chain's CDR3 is CASSFRDTTNVLTF. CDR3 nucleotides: TGTGCCAGCAGCTTTAGGGACACAACCAACGTCCTGACTTTC.

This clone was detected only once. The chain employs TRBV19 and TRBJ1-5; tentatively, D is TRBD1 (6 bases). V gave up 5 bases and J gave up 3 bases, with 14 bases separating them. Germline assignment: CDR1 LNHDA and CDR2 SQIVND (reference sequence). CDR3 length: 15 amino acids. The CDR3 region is CASSLGQSDNQPQHF. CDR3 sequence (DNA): TGTGCCAGTAGTCTTGGACAGTCCGACAATCAGCCCCAGCATTTT.

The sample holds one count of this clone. The CDR3 DNA reads as TGTGCCACCAGGACAGGGGCCGGGGCCAACGTCCTGACTTTC. It translates to CATRTGAGANVLTF. The V gene is TRBV15, the J gene TRBJ2-6, with 8 positions matching TRBD1. Germline V gene sequence: CDR1 LNHNV, CDR2 YYDKDF (reference sequence). After removal of 6 bases from V and 4 bases from J, the junction contained 2 bases not matched to a gene. This CDR3 spans 14 amino acids.

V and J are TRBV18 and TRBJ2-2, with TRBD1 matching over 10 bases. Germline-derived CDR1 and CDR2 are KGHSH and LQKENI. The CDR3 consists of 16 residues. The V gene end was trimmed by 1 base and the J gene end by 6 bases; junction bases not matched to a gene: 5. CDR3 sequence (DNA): TGTGCCAGCTCACCACTCCCGGGACAGGGGTCCGGGGAGCTGTTTTTT. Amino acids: CASSPLPGQGSGELFF.

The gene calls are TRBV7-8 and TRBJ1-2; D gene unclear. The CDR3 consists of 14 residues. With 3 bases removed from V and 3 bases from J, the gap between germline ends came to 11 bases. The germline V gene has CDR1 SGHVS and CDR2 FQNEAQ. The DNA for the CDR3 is TGTGCCAGCAGCTTGGGAGAAAATTACTATGGCTACACCTTC. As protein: CASSLGENYYGYTF.

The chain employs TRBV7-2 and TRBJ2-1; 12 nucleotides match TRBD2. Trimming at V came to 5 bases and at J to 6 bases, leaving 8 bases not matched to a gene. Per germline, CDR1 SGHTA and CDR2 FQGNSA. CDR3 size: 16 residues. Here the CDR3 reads CASSPSATSGSNEQFF. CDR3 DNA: TGTGCCAGCAGCCCCTCGGCGACTAGCGGGAGCAATGAGCAGTTCTTC.

The CDR3 bases are TGTGCCATCAGTGCCAATCAGGGTCAATCACCCCTCCACTTT. Translation gives CAISANQGQSPLHF. The J gene is TRBJ1-6, the V gene TRBV10-3, with TRBD1 as a possible D gene (5 bases). Germline V CDR1 and CDR2: ENHRY, SYGVKD. V was clipped by 4 bases and J by 10 bases, with 14 bases between them. The CDR3 is 14 residues long.

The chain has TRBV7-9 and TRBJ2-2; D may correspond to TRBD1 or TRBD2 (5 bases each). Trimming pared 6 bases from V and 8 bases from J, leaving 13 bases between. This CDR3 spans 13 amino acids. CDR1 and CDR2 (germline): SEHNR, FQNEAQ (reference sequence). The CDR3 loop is CASSQGTRGELFF. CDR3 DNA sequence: TGTGCCAGCAGTCAAGGGACGAGGGGGGAGCTGTTTTTT.

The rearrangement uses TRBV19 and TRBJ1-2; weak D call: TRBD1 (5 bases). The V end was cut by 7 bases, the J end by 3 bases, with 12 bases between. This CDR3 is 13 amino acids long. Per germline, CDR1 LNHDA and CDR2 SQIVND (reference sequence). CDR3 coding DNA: TGTGCCAGTACCAGGGACCCAGACTATGGCTACACCTTC. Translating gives CASTRDPDYGYTF.